This is a list of T cell receptor beta chains from one sample in a study of metastatic and nonmetastatic thyroid tumors. TCRdb re-analyzed the PCR reads through MiXCR. The sample yields around 20,000 clones, roughly 15% seen once. The sample was tumor tissue. These receptors were taken from a female donor with papillary thyroid cancer or a benign thyroid nodule (not recorded which). Some clones in this sample may be carry-over from other donors' samples. Each CDR3 is given with its conserved first and last residue. The D gene is left open where the match is weak. Not every row has a clone size; where given, it reads once, few, many or a size class.

TRBJ2-7,TRBV18,many,TRBD2,CASSPRTSGSCEQYF,TGTGCCAGCTCACCACGGACTAGCGGCTCCTGCGAGCAGTACTTC
TRBJ1-6,TRBV20-1,many,TRBD1,CSAALPGQGTGSPLHF,TGCAGTGCTGCACTCCCGGGACAGGGGACTGGTTCACCCCTCCACTTT
TRBJ1-1,TRBV20-1,.,TRBD1,CSARTGDTEAFF,TGCAGTGCTAGGACAGGGGACACTGAAGCTTTCTTT
TRBJ1-2,TRBV10-2,many,.,CASMTDSYGYTF,TGCGCCAGCATGACCGACTCCTATGGCTACACCTTC
TRBJ2-5,TRBV30,many,TRBD2,CAWSKAGGLMETQYF,TGTGCCTGGAGTAAAGCGGGAGGGCTTATGGAGACCCAGTACTTC
TRBJ2-3,TRBV5-1,.,.,CASSLRIPGDTQYF,TGCGCCAGCAGCTTGCGTATACCTGGAGATACGCAGTATTTT
TRBJ2-7,TRBV7-2,many,.,CASSLGVRGNYEQYF,TGTGCCAGCAGCTTAGGTGTCAGAGGAAACTACGAGCAGTACTTC
TRBJ2-7,TRBV20-1,.,.,CSTAGVDSYEQYF,TGCAGTACGGCAGGCGTAGACTCCTACGAGCAGTACTTC
TRBJ2-7,TRBV12-3/TRBV12-4,medium-sized,.,CASSLAVGDEQYF,TGTGCCAGCAGTTTGGCTGTCGGCGACGAGCAGTACTTC
TRBJ2-5,TRBV6-5,many,TRBD2,CASSYGLADQKTQYF,TGTGCCAGCAGTTACGGACTAGCGGACCAGAAGACCCAGTACTTC
TRBJ2-7,TRBV7-9,many,.,CASSLERAGREQYF,TGTGCCAGCAGCTTAGAAAGGGCCGGGCGGGAGCAGTACTTC